This T cell receptor (beta chain) was sequenced for a study of shared clonotypes between healthy human individuals. The CDR3 length is 15 residues. V lost 2 bases and J lost 4; bases outside the gene matches: 7. Per germline, CDR1 SGHRS and CDR2 YFSETQ. This clone has just one count. The assay was immunoSEQ multiplex PCR, and TCRdb's table has in-frame clones only and misses some. The profile shows roughly 2.2 million clones, 85% to 95% of them singletons. This sequence originates from a man aged 18 to 35 in good health. Some clones in this sample may be carry-over from other donors' samples. The source material was naive CD4+ T cells from PBMCs. As to subset: CD45RA+ positively selected. V gene TRBV5-1 combines with J gene TRBJ1-2; the match to TRBD1 covers 8 bases. CDR3 bases: TGCGCCAGCAGCTTCGATGGACAGGGCCCCTATGGCTACACCTTC. Residues: CASSFDGQGPYGYTF.